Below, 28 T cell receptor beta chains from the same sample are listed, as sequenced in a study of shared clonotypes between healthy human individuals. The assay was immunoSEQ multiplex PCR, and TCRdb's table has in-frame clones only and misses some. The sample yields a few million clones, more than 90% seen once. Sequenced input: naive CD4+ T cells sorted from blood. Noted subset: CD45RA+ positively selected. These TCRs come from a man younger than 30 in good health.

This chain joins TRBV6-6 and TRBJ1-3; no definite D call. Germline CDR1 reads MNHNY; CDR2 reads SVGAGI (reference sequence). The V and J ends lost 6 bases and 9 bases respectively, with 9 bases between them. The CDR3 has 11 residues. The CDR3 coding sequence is TGTGCCAGCAGCCCGATGGGCACCATATATTTT. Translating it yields CASSPMGTIYF.

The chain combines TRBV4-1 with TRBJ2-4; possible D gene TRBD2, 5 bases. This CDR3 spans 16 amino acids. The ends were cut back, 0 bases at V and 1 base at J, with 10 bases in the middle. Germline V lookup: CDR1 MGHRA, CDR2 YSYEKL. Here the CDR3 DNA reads TGCGCCAGCAGCCAAGAGCGTACGGGGGCCAAAAACATTCAGTACTTC. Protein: CASSQERTGAKNIQYF.

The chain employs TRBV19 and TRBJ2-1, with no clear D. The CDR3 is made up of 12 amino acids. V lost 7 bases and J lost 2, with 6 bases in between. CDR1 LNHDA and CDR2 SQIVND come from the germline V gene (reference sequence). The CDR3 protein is CASISPYNEQFF. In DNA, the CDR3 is TGTGCCAGTATCTCGCCCTACAATGAGCAGTTCTTC.

This CDR3 reads CASSTTRAFGRLQETQYF. In DNA form, the CDR3 reads TGTGCCAGCAGTACAACGCGGGCGTTTGGACGCCTCCAAGAGACCCAGTACTTC. The genes are TRBV28 and TRBJ2-5; possible D gene TRBD2, 5 bases. The V gene lost 5 bases and the J gene lost 1 base, with 23 bases spanning the gap. The germline V gene encodes CDR1 MDHEN and CDR2 SYDVKM. The CDR3 sequence is 18 residues long. Using reference TRBV28 and TRBJ2-5 for the parts outside the CDR3, the full variable domain is DVKVTQSSRYLVKRTGEKVFLECVQDMDHENMFWYRQDPGLGLRLIYFSYDVKMKEKGDIPEGYSVSREKKERFSLILESASTNQTSMYLCASSTTRAFGRLQETQYFGPGTRLLVL.

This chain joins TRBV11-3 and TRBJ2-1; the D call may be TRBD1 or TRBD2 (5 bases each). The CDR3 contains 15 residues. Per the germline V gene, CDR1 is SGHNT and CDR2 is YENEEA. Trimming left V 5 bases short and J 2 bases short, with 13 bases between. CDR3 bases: TGTGCCAGCAGCGTCCGGGACGCGGCCTACAATGAGCAGTTCTTC. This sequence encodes CASSVRDAAYNEQFF.

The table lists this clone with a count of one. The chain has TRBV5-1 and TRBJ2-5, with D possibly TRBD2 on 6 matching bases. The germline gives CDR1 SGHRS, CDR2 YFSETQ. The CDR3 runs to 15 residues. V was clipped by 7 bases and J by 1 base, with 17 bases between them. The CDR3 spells CASGPTTGSQETQYF. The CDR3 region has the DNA TGCGCCAGCGGGCCAACTACCGGGAGCCAAGAGACCCAGTACTTC.

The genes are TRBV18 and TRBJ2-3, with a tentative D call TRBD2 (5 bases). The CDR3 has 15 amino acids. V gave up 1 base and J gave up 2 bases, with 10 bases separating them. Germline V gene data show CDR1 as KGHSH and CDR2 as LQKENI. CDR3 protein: CASSPLDSTTDTQYF. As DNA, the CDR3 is TGTGCCAGCTCACCACTGGACTCCACCACAGATACGCAGTATTTT.

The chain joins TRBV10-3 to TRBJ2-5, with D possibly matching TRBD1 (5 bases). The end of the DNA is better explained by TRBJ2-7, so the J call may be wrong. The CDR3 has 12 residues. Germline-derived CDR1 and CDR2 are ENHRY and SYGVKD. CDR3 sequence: CAISESRGEQYF. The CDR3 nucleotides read TGTGCCATCAGTGAGTCTAGGGGCGAGCAGTACTTC.

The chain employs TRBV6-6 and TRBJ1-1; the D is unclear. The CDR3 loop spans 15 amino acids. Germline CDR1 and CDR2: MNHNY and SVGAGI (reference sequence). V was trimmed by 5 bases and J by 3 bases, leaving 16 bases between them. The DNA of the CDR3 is TGTGCCAGCAGTATCTTGGCCGAGGCGGACACTGAAGCTTTCTTT. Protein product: CASSILAEADTEAFF.

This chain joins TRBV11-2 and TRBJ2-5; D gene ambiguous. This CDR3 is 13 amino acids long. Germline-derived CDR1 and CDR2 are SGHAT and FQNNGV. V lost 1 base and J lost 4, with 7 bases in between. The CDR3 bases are TGTGCCAGCAGCTTAGTAGGGCCAGAGACCCAGTACTTC. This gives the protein CASSLVGPETQYF.

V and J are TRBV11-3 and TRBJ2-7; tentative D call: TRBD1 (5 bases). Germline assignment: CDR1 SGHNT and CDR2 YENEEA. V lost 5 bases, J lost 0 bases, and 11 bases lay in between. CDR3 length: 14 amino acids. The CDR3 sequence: CASSRDSLSYEQYF. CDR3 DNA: TGTGCCAGCAGCCGCGACAGCCTCTCCTACGAGCAGTACTTC.

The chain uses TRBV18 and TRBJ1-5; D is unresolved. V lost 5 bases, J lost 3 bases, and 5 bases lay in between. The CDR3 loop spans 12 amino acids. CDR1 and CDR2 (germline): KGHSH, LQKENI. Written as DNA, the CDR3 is TGTGCCAGCTCAGACAACAATCAGCCCCAGCATTTT. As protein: CASSDNNQPQHF.

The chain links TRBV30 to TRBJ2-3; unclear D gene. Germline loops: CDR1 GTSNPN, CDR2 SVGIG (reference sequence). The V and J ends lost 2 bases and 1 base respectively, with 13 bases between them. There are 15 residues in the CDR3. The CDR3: CAWSRPGLGTDTQYF. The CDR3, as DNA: TGTGCCTGGAGTCGTCCAGGCCTAGGCACAGATACGCAGTATTTT. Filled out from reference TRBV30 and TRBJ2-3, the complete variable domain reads SQTIHQWPATLVQPVGSPLSLECTVEGTSNPNLYWYRQAAGRGLQLLFYSVGIGQISSEVPQNLSASRPQDRQFILSSKKLLLSDSGFYLCAWSRPGLGTDTQYFGPGTRLTVL.

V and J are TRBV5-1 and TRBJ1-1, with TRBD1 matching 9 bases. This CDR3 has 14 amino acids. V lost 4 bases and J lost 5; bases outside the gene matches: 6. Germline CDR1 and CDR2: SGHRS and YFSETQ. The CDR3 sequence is CASSAQGAQTEAFF. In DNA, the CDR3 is TGCGCCAGCAGCGCACAGGGGGCGCAAACTGAAGCTTTCTTT. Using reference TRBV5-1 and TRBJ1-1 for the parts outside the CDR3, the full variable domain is KAGVTQTPRYLIKTRGQQVTLSCSPISGHRSVSWYQQTPGQGLQFLFEYFSETQRNKGNFPGRFSGRQFSNSRSEMNVSTLELGDSALYLCASSAQGAQTEAFFGQGTRLTVV.

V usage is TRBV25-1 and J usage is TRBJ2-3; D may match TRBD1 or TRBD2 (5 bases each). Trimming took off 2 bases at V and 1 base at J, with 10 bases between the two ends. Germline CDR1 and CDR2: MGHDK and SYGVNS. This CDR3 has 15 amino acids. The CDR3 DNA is TGTGCCAGCAGTGAAGAGGGGTTCCGCACAGATACGCAGTATTTT. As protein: CASSEEGFRTDTQYF.

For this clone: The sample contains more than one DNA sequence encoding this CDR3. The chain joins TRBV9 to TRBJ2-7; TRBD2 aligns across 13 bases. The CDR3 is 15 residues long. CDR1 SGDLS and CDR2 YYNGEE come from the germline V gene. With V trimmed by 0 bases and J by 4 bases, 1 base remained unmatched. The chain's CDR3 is CASSVGTSGRYEQYF. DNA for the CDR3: TGTGCCAGCAGCGTAGGGACTAGCGGGAGATACGAGCAGTACTTC.

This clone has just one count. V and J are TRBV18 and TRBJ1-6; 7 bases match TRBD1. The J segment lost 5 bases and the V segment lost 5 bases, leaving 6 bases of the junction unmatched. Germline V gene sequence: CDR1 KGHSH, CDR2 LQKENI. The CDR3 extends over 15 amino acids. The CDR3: CASSLPTGNNSPLHF. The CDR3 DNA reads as TGTGCCAGCTCATTACCGACAGGGAATAATTCACCCCTCCACTTT. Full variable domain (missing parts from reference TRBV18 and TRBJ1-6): NAGVMQNPRHLVRRRGQEARLRCSPMKGHSHVYWYRQLPEEGLKFMVYLQKENIIDESGMPKERFSAEFPKEGPSILRIQQVVRGDSAAYFCASSLPTGNNSPLHFGNGTRLTVT.

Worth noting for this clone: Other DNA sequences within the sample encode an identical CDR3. The DNA of the CDR3 is TGTGCCAGCAGCCCCGGAGGAGCGGGAAAAGAGACCCAGTACTTC. It codes for CASSPGGAGKETQYF. The chain links TRBV7-2 to TRBJ2-5; 7 bases match TRBD2. J was trimmed by 3 bases and V by 5 bases; bases with no gene match: 9. Germline V gives CDR1 SGHTA, CDR2 FQGNSA. CDR3 length: 15 residues.

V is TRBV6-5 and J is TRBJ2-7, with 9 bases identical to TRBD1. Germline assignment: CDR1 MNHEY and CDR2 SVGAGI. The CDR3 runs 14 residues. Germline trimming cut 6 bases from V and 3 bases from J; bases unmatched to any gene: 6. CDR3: CASRRTGAGYEQYF. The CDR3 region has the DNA TGTGCCAGCAGGAGGACAGGGGCAGGCTACGAGCAGTACTTC.

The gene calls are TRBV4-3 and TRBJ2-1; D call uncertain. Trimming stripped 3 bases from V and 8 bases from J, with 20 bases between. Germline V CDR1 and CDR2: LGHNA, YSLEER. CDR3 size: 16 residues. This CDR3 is CASSQSWVGPIDEQFF. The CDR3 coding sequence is TGCGCCAGCAGCCAGAGTTGGGTAGGTCCTATTGATGAGCAGTTCTTC.

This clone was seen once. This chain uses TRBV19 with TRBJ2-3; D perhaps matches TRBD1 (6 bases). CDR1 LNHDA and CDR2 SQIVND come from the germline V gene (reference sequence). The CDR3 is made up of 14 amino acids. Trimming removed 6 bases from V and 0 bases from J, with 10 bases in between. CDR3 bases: TGTGCCAGTAGGGACAGCCCTAGCACAGATACGCAGTATTTT. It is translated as CASRDSPSTDTQYF.

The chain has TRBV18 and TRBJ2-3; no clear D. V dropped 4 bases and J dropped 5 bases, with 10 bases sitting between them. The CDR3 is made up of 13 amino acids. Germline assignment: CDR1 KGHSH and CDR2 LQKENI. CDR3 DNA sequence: TGTGCCAGCTCACTCCCCTCGGAAGATACGCAGTATTTT. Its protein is CASSLPSEDTQYF.

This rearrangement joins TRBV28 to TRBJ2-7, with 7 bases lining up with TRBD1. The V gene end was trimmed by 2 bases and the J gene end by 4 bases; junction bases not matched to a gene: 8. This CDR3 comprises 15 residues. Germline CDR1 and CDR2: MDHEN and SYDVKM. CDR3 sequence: CASSLRGGLRYEQYF. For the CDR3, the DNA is TGTGCCAGCAGTTTACGAGGGGGCTTACGATACGAGCAGTACTTC.

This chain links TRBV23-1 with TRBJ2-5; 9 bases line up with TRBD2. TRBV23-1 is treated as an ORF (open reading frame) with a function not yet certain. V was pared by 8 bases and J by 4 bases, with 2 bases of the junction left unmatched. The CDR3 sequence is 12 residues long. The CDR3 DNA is TGCGCCAGCTGCGGGGGGGGAGAGACCCAGTACTTC. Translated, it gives CASCGGGETQYF.

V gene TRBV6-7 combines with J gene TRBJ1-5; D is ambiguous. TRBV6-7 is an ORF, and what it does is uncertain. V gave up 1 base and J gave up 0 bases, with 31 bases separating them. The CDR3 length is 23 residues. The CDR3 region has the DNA TGTGCCAGCAGTTACTATATGGGTCGGTTTACAGACCGTAGAATTTATAGCAATCAGCCCCAGCATTTT. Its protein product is CASSYYMGRFTDRRIYSNQPQHF.

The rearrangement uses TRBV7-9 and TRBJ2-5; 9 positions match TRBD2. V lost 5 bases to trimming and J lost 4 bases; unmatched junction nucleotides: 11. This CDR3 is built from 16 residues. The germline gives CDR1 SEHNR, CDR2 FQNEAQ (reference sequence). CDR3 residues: CASSPHWRGGLETQYF. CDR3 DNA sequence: TGTGCCAGCAGCCCCCACTGGCGGGGGGGCTTAGAGACCCAGTACTTC.

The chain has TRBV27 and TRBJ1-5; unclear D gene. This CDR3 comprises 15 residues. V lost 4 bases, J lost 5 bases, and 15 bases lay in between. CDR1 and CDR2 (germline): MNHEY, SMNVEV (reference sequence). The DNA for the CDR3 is TGTGCCAGCAGTTCCCTAGCCCTGGACCATCAGCCCCAGCATTTT. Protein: CASSSLALDHQPQHF.

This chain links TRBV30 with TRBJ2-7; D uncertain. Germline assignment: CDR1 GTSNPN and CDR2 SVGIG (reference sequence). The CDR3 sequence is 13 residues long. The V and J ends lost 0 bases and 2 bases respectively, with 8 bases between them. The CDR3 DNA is TGTGCCTGGAGTGTACAGAACACCTACGAGCAGTACTTC. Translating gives CAWSVQNTYEQYF. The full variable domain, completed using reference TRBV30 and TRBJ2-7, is SQTIHQWPATLVQPVGSPLSLECTVEGTSNPNLYWYRQAAGRGLQLLFYSVGIGQISSEVPQNLSASRPQDRQFILSSKKLLLSDSGFYLCAWSVQNTYEQYFGPGTRLTVT.